These 3 T cell receptor beta chains share one sample of origin, sequenced in a study of cytomegalovirus exposure and HLA in healthy donors. Use of 60 Vbeta and 13 Jbeta primers characterized the PCR. Assay used: immunoSEQ multiplex PCR; TCRdb lists only in-frame clones, some missing. The listing contains tens of thousands of clones. What was sequenced was PBMCs. The receptor set was obtained from a woman younger than 45 in good health and CMV-seropositive.

The chain uses TRBV15 and TRBJ1-2; D is perhaps TRBD1 (6 bases). Germline V gives CDR1 LNHNV, CDR2 YYDKDF (reference sequence). V was clipped by 7 bases and J by 4 bases, with 16 bases between them. CDR3 size: 14 residues. CDR3 loop: CATTPAGAGYGYTF. CDR3 DNA: TGTGCCACCACACCCGCAGGGGCGGGCTATGGCTACACCTTC.

V gene TRBV7-9 combines with J gene TRBJ2-3, with a possible D match to TRBD2 (6 bases). CDR1 SEHNR and CDR2 FQNEAQ come from the germline V gene (reference sequence). The CDR3 length is 14 residues. Trimming removed 1 base at V and 6 bases at J, with 11 bases between. CDR3 sequence: CASSLGVAEDTQYF. The CDR3 DNA reads as TGTGCCAGCAGCTTAGGGGTAGCGGAGGATACGCAGTATTTT.

The chain's CDR3 is CASTGVEGNSPLHF. CDR3 nucleotides: TGTGCCAGCACGGGGGTCGAGGGGAATTCACCCCTCCACTTT. The chain uses TRBV27 and TRBJ1-6, with D possibly being TRBD1 (5 bases). Per germline, CDR1 MNHEY and CDR2 SMNVEV (reference sequence). This CDR3 has 14 residues. V was trimmed by 7 bases and J by 7 bases, leaving 14 bases between them.